Listed below are T cell receptor beta chains from one sample, sequenced in a study of cytomegalovirus exposure and HLA in healthy donors. Using immunoSEQ multiplex PCR, the repertoire was profiled, and TCRdb retains in-frame clones only, with some absent. The table includes approximately 240,000 clones, 70% to 85% detected once. Sequencing was carried out using PBMCs. Receptors originate from a middle-aged woman in good health and CMV-seronegative. CDR3s include the opening cysteine and the closing phenylalanine or tryptophan. A D gene is named only where the DNA matches it firmly. Part of the rows lack a size; the others show once, few, many or a class for expanded clones.

j_call d_call clone_size v_call cdr3_nt cdr3_aa
TRBJ2-1 TRBD2 once TRBV9 TGTGCCAGCAGCGCCGGGACTAGCGGGGGTTTGCAGTTCTTC CASSAGTSGGLQFF
TRBJ2-7 TRBD1 NA TRBV28 TGTGCCAGCAGCAGACCCTTGGGGACAGGGGGCAACGAGCAGTACTTC CASSRPLGTGGNEQYF
TRBJ1-6 TRBD1 once TRBV5-6 TGTGCCAGCAGCCGGAACAGGGGAACTTCACCCCTCCACTTT CASSRNRGTSPLHF
TRBJ1-1 NA NA TRBV2 TGTGCCAGCAGTGACGTTATTAACACTGAAGCTTTCTTT CASSDVINTEAFF
TRBJ1-1 NA NA TRBV5-1 TGCGCCAGCAGCTTGGTAACGTCTGCGGGGCCGGACACTGAAGCTTTCTTT CASSLVTSAGPDTEAFF
TRBJ1-1 NA NA TRBV6-6 TGTGCCAGCAGTCCTACATTTTGGGGGGCTGAAGCTTTCTTT CASSPTFWGAEAFF
TRBJ1-1 NA NA TRBV6-1 TGTGCCAGCAGTGAAGGACGACATCTGAACACTGAAGCTTTCTTT CASSEGRHLNTEAFF
TRBJ2-5 TRBD2 once TRBV10-3 TGTGCCTCGAGACTAGCGGGGGGGGAAGAGACCCAGTACTTC CASRLAGGEETQYF
TRBJ2-7 TRBD2 once TRBV4-3 TGCGCCAGCAGCCAAGAACTTGGTCAGCGGGGGGCCTACGAGCAGTACTTC CASSQELGQRGAYEQYF
TRBJ1-2 NA NA TRBV6-5 TGTGCCAGCAGTTACCTAAGAGGGCATGGCTACACCTTC CASSYLRGHGYTF
TRBJ2-5 NA NA TRBV7-2 TGTGCCAGTACCACAGGGCCCCAAGAGACCCAGTACTTC CASTTGPQETQYF
TRBJ2-7 TRBD1 NA TRBV5-6 TGTGCCAGCAGCCAGGACAGGCAGGAGCAGTACTTC CASSQDRQEQYF
TRBJ1-2 NA NA TRBV29-1 TGCAGCGTTGGGGAAAGCTCAGGGACCTTC CSVGESSGTF
TRBJ1-3 NA NA TRBV7-3 TGTGCCAGCAGCTCCGAGCCTGGAAACACCATATATTTT CASSSEPGNTIYF
TRBJ1-3 NA few TRBV9 TGTGCCAGCAGCGTAGACTCCTCTGGAAACACCATATATTTT CASSVDSSGNTIYF
TRBJ1-2 TRBD1 NA TRBV19 TGTGCCAGTACCCCGGACAGGGGATATGGCTACACCTTC CASTPDRGYGYTF
TRBJ2-5 TRBD1 NA TRBV30 TGTGCCTGGAGTGTACAGGGGGAGACCCAGTACTTC CAWSVQGETQYF
TRBJ1-1 TRBD1 NA TRBV14 TGTGCCAGCAGCCCTAGACAGGGACGGACTGAAGCTTTCTTT CASSPRQGRTEAFF
TRBJ1-3 NA few TRBV6-1 TGTGCCAGCAGTGAAGGTCAGGGGGGAAACACCATATATTTT CASSEGQGGNTIYF
TRBJ1-2 NA NA TRBV6-5 TGTGCCAGCATCGACACCACTTACTATGGCTACACCTTC CASIDTTYYGYTF
TRBJ2-5 TRBD2 NA TRBV6-1 TGTGCCAGCAGGTGGGGACTAGCGGGAGAGACCCAGTACTTC CASRWGLAGETQYF
TRBJ2-1 NA NA TRBV18 TGTGCCAGCTCACCATACCAGGGCGAGCAGTTCTTC CASSPYQGEQFF
TRBJ2-5 TRBD2 NA TRBV30 TGTGCCTGGAGCCTCCAGGGGACTAGCGGGGAAGAGACCCAGTACTTC CAWSLQGTSGEETQYF
TRBJ1-2 NA NA TRBV18 TGTGCCAGCTCACCACTTGACAGTCGTAGTGGCTACACCTTC CASSPLDSRSGYTF
TRBJ2-1 TRBD2 NA TRBV5-1 TGCGCCAGCAGCTTAGGGAGCGGGGTTCCCTTATACAATGAGCAGTTCTTC CASSLGSGVPLYNEQFF
TRBJ2-6 NA few TRBV7-2 TGTGCCAGCAGCTCGTCTAGCGGGGCCAACGTCCTGACTTTC CASSSSSGANVLTF
TRBJ2-1 NA few TRBV6-5 TGTGCCAGCAGTTTTCAGGGGTACTACAATGAGCAGTTCTTC CASSFQGYYNEQFF
TRBJ2-7 TRBD2 once TRBV9 TGTGCCAGCAGCGGGGGAGGGGACTACGAGCAGTACTTC CASSGGGDYEQYF
TRBJ2-4 NA NA TRBV5-1 TGCGCCAGCAGCTTGGATTCAGGGTCTCTAGCCAAAAACATTCAGTACTTC CASSLDSGSLAKNIQYF
TRBJ1-1 NA NA TRBV12-5 TGTGCTAGTGGTACCGGACAGCAAATTATGAACACTGAAGCTTTCTTT CASGTGQQIMNTEAFF
TRBJ2-2 NA NA TRBV7-3 TGTGCCAGCAGCTCCACTCCAGGGTTAGGGACCGGGGAGCTGTTTTTT CASSSTPGLGTGELFF
TRBJ1-2 TRBD1 NA TRBV29-1 TGCAGCGTTGATTCACCGGCGGGGACAGTAAACTATGGCTACACCTTC CSVDSPAGTVNYGYTF
TRBJ1-5 TRBD1 NA TRBV7-8 TGTGCCAGCAGCTTTCGACGGACAGGGGGGAGTCAGCCCCAGCATTTT CASSFRRTGGSQPQHF
TRBJ2-3 NA few TRBV7-2 TGTGCCAGCAGCCTAGTTGGGCGCACAGATACGCAGTATTTT CASSLVGRTDTQYF
TRBJ1-6 NA once TRBV14 TGTGCCAGCAGCCAAGGGCAGAATAATTCACCCCTCCACTTT CASSQGQNNSPLHF
TRBJ2-1 TRBD1 NA TRBV6-6 TGTGCCACCGTAGGGACAGTGGTGCCCTACAATGAGCAGTTCTTC CATVGTVVPYNEQFF
TRBJ2-7 NA NA TRBV2 TGTGCCAGCAGTGTGGGGCAGGGAAGGTTTGGCTACGAGCAGTACTTC CASSVGQGRFGYEQYF
TRBJ1-2 TRBD1 few TRBV25-1 TGTGCCAGTCGGGGGACAGGGTCTGAAAACACCTTC CASRGTGSENTF
TRBJ2-5 NA NA TRBV5-1 TGCGCCAGCAGCTTGGATCATTTGGAGGCCCAGTACTTC CASSLDHLEAQYF
TRBJ1-5 TRBD1 NA TRBV12-5 TGTGCTAGTGGACGGACAGGGTCCAAGGATCAGCCCCAGCATTTT CASGRTGSKDQPQHF
TRBJ2-5 NA NA TRBV2 TGTGCCAGCAGACCTCAGGGACTCCAAGAGACCCAGTACTTC CASRPQGLQETQYF
TRBJ2-5 TRBD2 NA TRBV6-6 TGTGCCAGCAGTTACTCGGGGAGGGTAGAGACCCAGTACTTC CASSYSGRVETQYF
TRBJ2-7 NA NA TRBV5-1 TGCGCCAGCAGCCAGGGTCCCTCCTACGAGCAGTACTTC CASSQGPSYEQYF
TRBJ2-1 NA NA TRBV9 TGTGCCAGCAGCAGACTAGACCGCGAGCAGTTCTTC CASSRLDREQFF
TRBJ1-2 NA NA TRBV7-9 TGTGCCAGCAGCCCGTCAGGTTATGGCTACACCTTC CASSPSGYGYTF
TRBJ2-7 NA few TRBV6-5 TGTGCCAGCAGTTACTCGTCAAATTACGAGCAGTACTTC CASSYSSNYEQYF
TRBJ1-6 TRBD1 NA TRBV6-5 TGTGCCAGCAGACAGGGGGCCAAAAATTCACCCCTCCACTTT CASRQGAKNSPLHF